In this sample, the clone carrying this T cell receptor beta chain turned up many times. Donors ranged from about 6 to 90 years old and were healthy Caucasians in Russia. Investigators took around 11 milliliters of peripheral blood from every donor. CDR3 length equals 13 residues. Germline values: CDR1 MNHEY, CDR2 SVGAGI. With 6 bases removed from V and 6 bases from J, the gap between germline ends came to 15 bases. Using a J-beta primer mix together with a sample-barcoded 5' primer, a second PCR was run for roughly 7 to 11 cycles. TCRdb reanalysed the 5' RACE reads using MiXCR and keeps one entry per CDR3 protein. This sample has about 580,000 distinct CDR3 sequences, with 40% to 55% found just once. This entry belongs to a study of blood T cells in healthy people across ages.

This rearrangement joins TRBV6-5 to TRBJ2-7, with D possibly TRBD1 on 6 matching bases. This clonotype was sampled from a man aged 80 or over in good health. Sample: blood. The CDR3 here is CASSDIRGCEQYF. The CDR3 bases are TGTGCCAGCAGCGATATTAGGGGGTGCGAGCAGTACTTC.